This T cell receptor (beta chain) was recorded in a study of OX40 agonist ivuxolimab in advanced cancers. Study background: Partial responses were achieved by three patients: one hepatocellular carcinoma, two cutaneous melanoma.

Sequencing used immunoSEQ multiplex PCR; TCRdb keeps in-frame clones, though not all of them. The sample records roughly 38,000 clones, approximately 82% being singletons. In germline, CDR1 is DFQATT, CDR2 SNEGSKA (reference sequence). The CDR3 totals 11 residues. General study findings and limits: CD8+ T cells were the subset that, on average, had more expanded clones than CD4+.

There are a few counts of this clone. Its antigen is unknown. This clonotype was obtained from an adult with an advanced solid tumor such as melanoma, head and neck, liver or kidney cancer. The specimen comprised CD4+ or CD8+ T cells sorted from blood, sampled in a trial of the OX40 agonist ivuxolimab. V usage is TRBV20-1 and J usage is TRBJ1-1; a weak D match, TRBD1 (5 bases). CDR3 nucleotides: TGCAGAACGGGGGGGGACACTGAAGCTTTCTTT. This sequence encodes CRTGGDTEAFF.